This TCR beta chain was retrieved from a study of identical twins. Template switching introduced a universal primer site, and the cDNA bore unique molecular identifiers. TCRdb itself ran the 5' RACE reads through MiXCR, one entry per CDR3 protein. The top ten hold less than 0.5% of the sample, which has about 530,000 distinct CDR3 sequences, roughly 15% seen once. This clonotype occurred a few times. The germline V gene encodes CDR1 MNHEY and CDR2 SMNVEV (reference sequence). The CDR3 length is 11 residues. V was cut by 6 bases and J by 5 bases, with 8 bases left in between. These records were also assigned to another study, of yellow fever vaccine responses in identical twins.

The chain joins TRBV27 to TRBJ2-7; D not certain. The clonotype originates from a young woman in good health. The specimen sequenced was CD4+ T cells sorted from blood. CDR3 in DNA: TGTGCCAGCAGCCCCCTAGACGAGCAGTACGTC. It specifies CASSPLDEQYV.